This T cell receptor beta chain appears in the sequencing data of a study of T cell responses to AZD1222 COVID-19 vaccine. Data came from immunoSEQ multiplex PCR; TCRdb stores just in-frame clones and leaves some out. The table records over 100,000 clones, 90% of them present only once. V lost 3 bases and J 0 bases, leaving 17 bases between the germline ends. CDR1 is DFQATT and CDR2 is SNEGSKA in the germline V gene (reference sequence). The CDR3 loop spans 16 amino acids. The chain carries TRBV20-1 and TRBJ1-2, with D perhaps matching TRBD1 (5 bases). The clonotype comes from an adult in good health. Sample: peripheral blood, taken on day 0 of AZD1222 vaccination. This chain's CDR3 is CSASGAGSPTNYGYTF. In DNA form, the CDR3 reads TGCAGTGCTAGTGGGGCAGGGTCTCCAACTAACTATGGCTACACCTTC.